This TCR beta chain was identified in a study of T cell responses to AZD1222 COVID-19 vaccine. This clone was detected only a few times. The antigen is undetermined. The CDR3 is made up of 16 amino acids. Trimming stripped 3 bases from V and 0 bases from J, with 14 bases between. CDR1 is SGHRS, CDR2 YFSETQ, per germline. Overall study findings and caveats: Donors were chiefly white British, with a greater number of females, and clonal diversity was perhaps underestimated. Repertoires were collected only later (after the peak T cell response had occurred). Baseline testing showed seropositivity in only a handful of AZD1222 recipients. Spike regions recognized by vaccine-associated CD4 TCRs spanned the protein, led by 160-218 and 743-854.

The assay was immunoSEQ multiplex PCR, and TCRdb's table has in-frame clones only and misses some. The sample carries around 70,000 clones, 79% recorded once. The rearrangement uses TRBV5-1 and TRBJ2-3; tentatively, D is TRBD1 or TRBD2 (5 bases each). Here the sequenced sample was peripheral blood, taken on day 0 of MenACWY control vaccination. The sequence came from an adult in good health. CDR3 bases: TGCGCCAGCAGCTCGAGTGGGGGTCCGAGCACAGATACGCAGTATTTT. Protein: CASSSSGGPSTDTQYF. Together with reference TRBV5-1 and TRBJ2-3, the CDR3 gives the full variable domain: KAGVTQTPRYLIKTRGQQVTLSCSPISGHRSVSWYQQTPGQGLQFLFEYFSETQRNKGNFPGRFSGRQFSNSRSEMNVSTLELGDSALYLCASSSSGGPSTDTQYFGPGTRLTVL.